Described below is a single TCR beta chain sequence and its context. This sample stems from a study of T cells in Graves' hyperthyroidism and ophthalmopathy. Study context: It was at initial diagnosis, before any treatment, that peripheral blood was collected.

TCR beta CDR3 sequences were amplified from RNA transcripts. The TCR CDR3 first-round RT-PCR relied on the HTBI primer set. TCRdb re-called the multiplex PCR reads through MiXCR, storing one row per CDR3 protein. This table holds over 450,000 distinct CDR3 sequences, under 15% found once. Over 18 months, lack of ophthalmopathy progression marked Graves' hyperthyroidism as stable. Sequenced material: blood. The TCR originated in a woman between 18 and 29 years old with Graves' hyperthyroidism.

As DNA, the CDR3 is TGTGCCAGCAGTGAAGGGGACAGCGCTAACTATGGCTACACCTTC. As protein: CASSEGDSANYGYTF. V gene TRBV25-1 combines with J gene TRBJ1-2, with 7 bases aligning to TRBD1. CDR1 is MGHDK, CDR2 SYGVNS, per germline. The V segment lost 2 bases and the J segment 0 bases; nucleotides outside the gene matches: 3. This CDR3 has 15 residues.